The 3 T cell receptor beta chains given below trace back to one sample, sequenced in a study of cytomegalovirus exposure and HLA in healthy donors. In the PCR, 60 Vbeta and 13 Jbeta primers were used. Clones were sequenced by immunoSEQ multiplex PCR, and TCRdb holds only the in-frame ones, with some missing. This listing includes approximately 110,000 clones. Sequenced input: PBMCs. The receptors shown here come from a man aged 30-40 years in good health and CMV-seronegative.

The J gene is TRBJ2-5, the V gene TRBV9; 9 nucleotides match TRBD1. The V gene's germline CDR1 is SGDLS and CDR2 YYNGEE. CDR3 length: 15 residues. J lost 5 bases, V lost 0 bases, and 5 bases had no gene match. The CDR3, as DNA: TGTGCCAGCAGCGTAGAGGACAGGGGCGTTGAGACCCAGTACTTC. Translation gives CASSVEDRGVETQYF.

The chain recombines TRBV5-1 with TRBJ2-7; 9 bases fit TRBD2. The CDR3 covers 15 residues. V was pared by 0 bases and J by 4 bases, with 5 bases of the junction left unmatched. Germline loops: CDR1 SGHRS, CDR2 YFSETQ. The CDR3 protein is CASSLGSGSRYEQYF. The CDR3 region has the DNA TGCGCCAGCAGCTTGGGTAGCGGGAGTAGGTACGAGCAGTACTTC.

The J gene is TRBJ2-2, the V gene TRBV19, with D unresolved. The CDR3 has 17 residues. Germline CDR1 reads LNHDA; CDR2 reads SQIVND (reference sequence). Between the trimmed V and J ends, which lost 0 bases and 6 bases, there was a span of 17 bases. This CDR3 is CASSIDTYLLTAGELFF. In DNA form, the CDR3 reads TGTGCCAGTAGTATAGATACTTACCTCCTAACCGCCGGGGAGCTGTTTTTT.